This T cell receptor (beta chain) was sequenced during a study of T-cell memory formation after mild COVID-19. TCRdb re-analysed the 5' RACE reads in MiXCR, keeping a single row per CDR3 protein. The sample lists under 200,000 distinct CDR3 sequences; 25% to 40% were seen once. This clonotype has just a few counts. Between the trimmed V and J ends, which lost 4 bases and 8 bases, there was a span of 21 bases. The CDR3 consists of 15 residues. CDR1 SGDLS and CDR2 YYNGEE come from the germline V gene. V gene TRBV9 combines with J gene TRBJ1-2; maybe TRBD1 (6 bases). Sequencing input: PBMCs or a T cell subset sorted from them (not recorded which). This TCR was recovered from an adult woman who had mild COVID-19 (a few samples of this study predate the infection). Cell type and time point are not known. The CDR3 nucleotides are TGTGCCAGCAGCCCCCTTGTCGGGAACAGGGTGGGCTACACCTTC. Amino acids: CASSPLVGNRVGYTF.